Shown below are 6 T cell receptor beta chains from a single sample sequenced in a study of blood T cell repertoires in COVID-19. Profiled with immunoSEQ multiplex PCR; TCRdb holds only in-frame clones, not every one. The sample includes tens of thousands of clones, approximately 90% of them seen just once. Sequences were obtained from peripheral blood. All receptors come from a woman aged 80 or over with acute or convalescent COVID-19.

V is TRBV2 and J is TRBJ1-2; 7 positions match TRBD1. Germline CDR1 SNHLY, CDR2 FYNNEI. The CDR3 is 13 residues long. Trimming at V came to 5 bases and at J to 4 bases, leaving 4 bases not matched to a gene. CDR3 coding DNA: TGTGCCAGCAGTCCTCAGGGGGGCTATGGCTACACCTTC. Translation gives CASSPQGGYGYTF.

This rearrangement joins TRBV18 to TRBJ1-1; TRBD1 matches 7 bases. V lost 6 bases, J lost 6 bases, and 10 bases stayed unmatched. Germline-derived CDR1 and CDR2 are KGHSH and LQKENI. This CDR3 spans 14 amino acids. CDR3 in amino acids: CASSQQGWTAEAFF. CDR3 in DNA: TGTGCCAGCTCCCAACAGGGGTGGACCGCTGAAGCTTTCTTT.

The chain is built from TRBV4-1 and TRBJ2-5; 7 bases agree with TRBD2. This CDR3 is built from 15 residues. J gave up 1 base and V 3 bases, and 5 bases lay outside the gene matches. Looked up from germline, CDR1 is MGHRA and CDR2 is YSYEKL. This chain's CDR3 is CASSQYGTTQETQYF. In DNA, the CDR3 is TGCGCCAGCAGCCAGTACGGGACTACCCAAGAGACCCAGTACTTC.

The genes are TRBV10-3 and TRBJ1-1, with TRBD1 identical over 9 bases. The trim removed 4 bases at V and 3 bases at J, leaving 12 bases unmatched. Germline V gene sequence: CDR1 ENHRY, CDR2 SYGVKD. The CDR3 sequence is 17 residues long. DNA for the CDR3: TGTGCCATCAGTGTAGGCGTTCTGGGGACAGGGTACACTGAAGCTTTCTTT. Its protein product is CAISVGVLGTGYTEAFF.

V gene TRBV20-1 combines with J gene TRBJ2-7, with 10 bases that match TRBD2. CDR3 length: 18 amino acids. CDR1 is DFQATT and CDR2 is SNEGSKA in the germline V gene (reference sequence). With 4 bases clipped from V and 4 bases from J, the junction kept 19 bases outside the gene matches. As DNA, the CDR3 is TGCAGTGCTAATGAAAGAAGACGGGGACTAGCGAGCCGATACGAGCAGTACTTC. Amino acid sequence: CSANERRRGLASRYEQYF.

The V and J genes are TRBV27 and TRBJ1-5; 9 bases align to TRBD1. CDR1 and CDR2 (germline): MNHEY, SMNVEV (reference sequence). The CDR3 spans 14 residues. J gave up 5 bases and V 5 bases, and 4 bases lay outside the gene matches. This CDR3 reads CASSLTGGHQPQHF. DNA of the CDR3: TGTGCCAGCAGTCTTACAGGGGGCCATCAGCCCCAGCATTTT.